This is a list of T cell receptor beta chains from one sample in a study of T cell changes during pregnancy in multiple sclerosis. The repertoire was sequenced with immunoSEQ multiplex PCR; TCRdb's copy has only in-frame clones and lacks some. This sample yields over 15,000 clones, of which 75% to 90% are seen a single time; approximately 5% belongs to the top ten. The sequencing used CD8+ T cells from peripheral blood mononuclear cells, collected after pregnancy. The receptors were sampled from a female donor in good health, enrolled as a control in a pregnancy study. The CDR3 runs from the conserved cysteine through the conserved F or W. D genes are given only for firm matches. A row's size may be missing; if present it is once, few, many or a size class.

D gene,V gene,J gene,clone size,CDR3 length,CDR3 DNA,CDR3 protein
NA,TRBV6-5,TRBJ2-7,NA,12,TGTGCCAGCAGCGGAGATTCCTACGAGCAGTACTTC,CASSGDSYEQYF
NA,TRBV15,TRBJ2-7,NA,15,TGTGCCACCAGCAGAGCGGTGGGGCCTTCCTACGAGCAGTACTTC,CATSRAVGPSYEQYF
NA,TRBV5-4,TRBJ2-5,NA,14,TGTGCCAGCAGCTTGGGTCTCGGGCAAGAGACCCAGTACTTC,CASSLGLGQETQYF
TRBD1,TRBV5-6,TRBJ1-4,NA,17,TGTGCCAGCAGCTCTATATTAGAGACAGGGAACGACGAAAAACTGTTTTTT,CASSSILETGNDEKLFF
NA,TRBV2,TRBJ1-4,NA,13,TGTGCCAGCAGGCAGGGACTTAATGAAAAACTGTTTTTT,CASRQGLNEKLFF
TRBD1,TRBV27,TRBJ2-3,NA,17,TGTGCCAGCAGTCCAATAGCGAGGGGGCTGGTGATAGATACGCAGTATTTT,CASSPIARGLVIDTQYF
NA,TRBV30,TRBJ2-3,few,15,TGTGCCTGGAGGGAGGCTCACTCTAGCACAGATACGCAGTATTTT,CAWREAHSSTDTQYF
NA,TRBV7-2,TRBJ2-1,NA,15,TGTGCCAGCAGCTTAGGAACCCCTAGCGCCCATGAGCAGTTCTTC,CASSLGTPSAHEQFF
NA,TRBV9,TRBJ2-2,NA,18,TGTGCCAGCAGCCCGTTACACCTAGCGCTCGCGAACACCGGGGAGCTGTTTTTT,CASSPLHLALANTGELFF
TRBD2,TRBV6-1,TRBJ2-7,NA,15,TGTGCCAGCAGTGAAGAATTAGCGGGAGCCTACGAGCAGTACTTC,CASSEELAGAYEQYF
NA,TRBV6-5,TRBJ2-7,NA,14,TGTGCCAGCAGTTACCTCGGGATCCCCTACGAGCAGTACTTC,CASSYLGIPYEQYF
NA,TRBV4-1,TRBJ2-5,NA,14,TGCGCCAGCAGCCAAGAACTAGCCGGCGAGACCCAGTACTTC,CASSQELAGETQYF
TRBD2,TRBV6-1,TRBJ2-5,NA,15,TGTGCCAGCAGTGCGGATAGCGGGGGATCAGAGACCCAGTACTTC,CASSADSGGSETQYF
TRBD1,TRBV10-3,TRBJ1-1,NA,13,TGTGCCACCTTCGGACAGGGGAACACTGAAGCTTTCTTT,CATFGQGNTEAFF
NA,TRBV10-1,TRBJ2-1,NA,14,TGCGCCAGCACCAGGCCGCTGTCCATGAATGAGCAGTTCTTC,CASTRPLSMNEQFF
NA,TRBV27,TRBJ1-3,NA,18,TGTGCCAGCAGCACGTCCCCTCCCCTAGGGGGTTCTGGAAACACCATATATTTT,CASSTSPPLGGSGNTIYF
NA,TRBV11-3,TRBJ1-3,NA,11,TGTGCCAGCAAAGCGGGAAACACCATATATTTT,CASKAGNTIYF
NA,TRBV19,TRBJ2-7,NA,14,TGTGCCAGTAGTATAGTAGACAGCTCCTACGAGCAGTACTTC,CASSIVDSSYEQYF
TRBD1,TRBV19,TRBJ2-2,NA,18,TGTGCCAGTAGTATCCTCGTCCCGGGACAGGGGGAAGTCGGGGAGCTGTTTTTT,CASSILVPGQGEVGELFF
NA,TRBV14,TRBJ1-4,NA,17,TGTGCCAGCAGCCAAGATTATCGGGGGGCAACTAATGAAAAACTGTTTTTT,CASSQDYRGATNEKLFF
NA,TRBV9,TRBJ2-7,NA,15,TGTGCCAGCAGCGCGGGGGGGGGACAGGGCTACGAGCAGTACTTC,CASSAGGGQGYEQYF
TRBD1,TRBV27,TRBJ2-7,NA,13,TGTGCCAGCAGTTTAAGGGACAGCTACGAGCAGTACTTC,CASSLRDSYEQYF
NA,TRBV29-1,TRBJ1-2,NA,14,TGCAGCGTTGAAGATCTTGCCAGCCGCGGGGGCTACACCTTC,CSVEDLASRGGYTF
NA,TRBV6-1,TRBJ2-7,NA,15,TGTGCCAGCAGTGAAGTGAAGGGGTCAGTCTACGAGCAGTACTTC,CASSEVKGSVYEQYF
NA,TRBV4-2,TRBJ2-5,NA,15,TGTGCCAGCAGCCAAGGCAGGGGGGATCAAGAGACCCAGTACTTC,CASSQGRGDQETQYF
NA,TRBV19,TRBJ2-7,once,12,TGTGCCAGTAGTCCCCCTTCCTACGAGCAGTACTTC,CASSPPSYEQYF
NA,TRBV27,TRBJ1-4,NA,15,TGTGCCAGCAGCTTTTCGGGAATGCGGGGGGAAAAACTGTTTTTT,CASSFSGMRGEKLFF
NA,TRBV9,TRBJ1-1,NA,15,TGTGCCAGCAGCATTTCCGGGAACATGAACACTGAAGCTTTCTTT,CASSISGNMNTEAFF
TRBD1,TRBV11-2,TRBJ2-1,NA,14,TGTGCCAGCAGCGGAAGACAGGGGATGAATGAGCAGTTCTTC,CASSGRQGMNEQFF
NA,TRBV30,TRBJ2-1,NA,13,TGTGCCTGGAGTGTAGAGGCGGGGCTTGAGCAGTTCTTC,CAWSVEAGLEQFF
NA,TRBV30,TRBJ2-6,NA,14,TGTGCCTGGACAGGGGATTCAGGGGCCAACGTCCTGACTTTC,CAWTGDSGANVLTF
TRBD1,TRBV4-2,TRBJ1-6,NA,19,TGTGCCAGCAGCCACCTGCAGGGGACAGAAGAGGGTGGGGGTTCACCCCTCCACTTT,CASSHLQGTEEGGGSPLHF
TRBD2,TRBV2,TRBJ2-7,once,16,TGTGCCAGCAGTGAAGCCCTTAGCGGGGGGAGCTACGAGCAGTACTTC,CASSEALSGGSYEQYF
TRBD2,TRBV10-3,TRBJ2-3,NA,19,TGTGCCATCAGTGGTCAAGCGGGGGGTCGAAGAACTAGCACAGATACGCAGTATTTT,CAISGQAGGRRTSTDTQYF
NA,TRBV6-6,TRBJ1-1,NA,14,TGTGCCAGCAAACGGACAGCTATGAACACTGAAGCTTTCTTT,CASKRTAMNTEAFF
NA,TRBV7-3,TRBJ1-1,NA,13,TGTGCCAGCAGTATAGGAGGGAATACTGAAGCTTTCTTT,CASSIGGNTEAFF
NA,TRBV13,TRBJ2-7,NA,15,TGTGCCAGCAGCTTAGGTGGGGCCACACCCTACGAGCAGTACTTC,CASSLGGATPYEQYF
NA,TRBV13,TRBJ1-2,NA,17,TGTGCCAGCAGCTCCTCCGTGGGCAGGGCCCCTAACTATGGCTACACCTTC,CASSSSVGRAPNYGYTF
TRBD1,TRBV19,TRBJ1-2,NA,12,TGTGCCACGACAGGGACGGGCTATGGCTACACCTTC,CATTGTGYGYTF
TRBD1,TRBV30,TRBJ2-7,once,14,TGTGCCTGGAGTGAGGGACAGGGTAACTACGAGCAGTACTTC,CAWSEGQGNYEQYF
NA,TRBV6-1,TRBJ1-1,NA,13,TGTGCCAGCACCTTGACAGAGAACACTGAAGCTTTCTTT,CASTLTENTEAFF
NA,TRBV30,TRBJ1-2,NA,15,TGTGCCTGGAGAACCAGACAGGACCATAACTATGGCTACACCTTC,CAWRTRQDHNYGYTF
TRBD1,TRBV7-9,TRBJ2-3,NA,14,TGTGCCAGCAGCTATACAGGGGGCACAGATACGCAGTATTTT,CASSYTGGTDTQYF
NA,TRBV27,TRBJ2-3,NA,14,TGTGCCAGCAGTCTATACATGGGCACAGATACGCAGTATTTT,CASSLYMGTDTQYF
NA,TRBV19,TRBJ2-2,NA,14,TGTGCCAGTAGTATCATTGGAGACACCGGGGAGCTGTTTTTT,CASSIIGDTGELFF
TRBD1,TRBV12-5,TRBJ1-1,NA,13,TGTGCTAGTGGTTTCCCACCGGGACAGGGAGCTTTCTTT,CASGFPPGQGAFF
NA,TRBV7-9,TRBJ1-1,few,12,TGTGCCAGCAGCTTACGAGTCACTGAAGCTTTCTTT,CASSLRVTEAFF
NA,TRBV4-3,TRBJ2-2,NA,15,TGCGCCAGCAGCCAAGTCACAGGGAGCACCGGGGAGCTGTTTTTT,CASSQVTGSTGELFF
NA,TRBV7-9,TRBJ1-1,NA,13,TGTGCCAGCAGCAACAGGGAGAAGACTGAAGCTTTCTTT,CASSNREKTEAFF
TRBD1,TRBV5-1,TRBJ1-2,NA,13,TGCGCCAGCACCACAGGGGGTGCTGATGGCTACACCTTC,CASTTGGADGYTF
NA,TRBV4-3,TRBJ2-1,NA,16,TGCGCCAGCAGCCCAGGGCTAAGGAGCTCCTACAATGAGCAGTTCTTC,CASSPGLRSSYNEQFF
NA,TRBV2,TRBJ1-6,NA,15,TGTGCCAGCAGTGATTTGTGGGGTCAGGGTTCACCCCTCCACTTT,CASSDLWGQGSPLHF
NA,TRBV9,TRBJ2-1,NA,13,TGTGCCAGCAGCGTGGGTTCTAGCAATGAGCAGTTCTTC,CASSVGSSNEQFF
NA,TRBV6-5,TRBJ2-7,NA,13,TGTGCCTCCAGGGGGGAACGGTACTACGAGCAGTACTTC,CASRGERYYEQYF
NA,TRBV6-6,TRBJ2-5,NA,14,TGTGCCAGCAGCGAAACAGGGAGATGGGAGACCCAGTACTTC,CASSETGRWETQYF
TRBD1,TRBV13,TRBJ2-5,NA,14,TGTGCCAGCAGCCCCAGGGGGCTGGGAGAGACCCAGTACTTC,CASSPRGLGETQYF
NA,TRBV4-3,TRBJ1-4,once,15,TGCGCCAGCAGCCAACAAGGGGCGACTAATGAAAAACTGTTTTTT,CASSQQGATNEKLFF
TRBD1,TRBV4-3,TRBJ1-5,NA,15,TGCGCCAGCAGCCAAGATAGGACAGGGCAACAGCCCCAGCATTTT,CASSQDRTGQQPQHF
NA,TRBV27,TRBJ1-2,NA,19,TGTGCCAGCAGCCCTGGGACTCTGTATCGAATAGAAGTCAACTATGGCTACACCTTC,CASSPGTLYRIEVNYGYTF
TRBD1,TRBV9,TRBJ1-6,NA,21,TGTGCCAGCAGCGTAGGGGTCGGACAGGGTGTCCCCAATCCTTATAATTCACCCCTCCACTTT,CASSVGVGQGVPNPYNSPLHF